These 21 T cell receptor beta chains share one sample of origin, sequenced in a study of CD8+CD57+ T cells in acquired aplastic anemia. The template for TCR beta VDJ and CDR3 sequence profiling was genomic DNA. TCRdb fed the reads into MiXCR, producing one record per CDR3 protein. The sample carries some 82,000 distinct CDR3 sequences, under 50% recorded once. Sequencing was carried out using sorted CD4+, CD8+, or CD8+CD57+ T cells (not recorded which) from PBMCs. The receptor set was obtained from a human donor in good health, serving as a control.

The rearrangement links TRBV5-1 to TRBJ1-2; possibly TRBD1 for D (5 bases). CDR1 is SGHRS and CDR2 is YFSETQ in the germline V gene. V was cut by 0 bases and J by 2 bases, with 11 bases left in between. The CDR3 sequence is 15 residues long. In DNA, the CDR3 is TGCGCCAGCAGCTTGGTGGGGCCGCTCAACTATGGCTACACCTTC. This codes for CASSLVGPLNYGYTF.

This clonotype was seen a few times. This sequence joins TRBV19 and TRBJ2-1; tentative D call: TRBD2 (6 bases). Trimming cost V 4 bases and J 1 base, with 20 bases left between them. This CDR3 region has 18 residues. Germline CDR1 LNHDA, CDR2 SQIVND (reference sequence). CDR3 region: CASSTSSSSDLSYNEQFF. The CDR3 DNA follows: TGTGCCAGTAGTACCTCCTCCTCTAGCGACCTATCCTACAATGAGCAGTTCTTC.

This clonotype was recorded many times. V usage is TRBV7-9 and J usage is TRBJ1-1; 9 positions match TRBD1. Trimming at V came to 8 bases and at J to 3 bases, leaving 13 bases not matched to a gene. CDR3 size: 16 residues. Germline V lookup: CDR1 SEHNR, CDR2 FQNEAQ (reference sequence). The CDR3 nucleotides read TGTGCCAGCCGACACCGGGACAGGGCGATGGACACTGAAGCTTTCTTT. It codes for CASRHRDRAMDTEAFF.

The table lists this clonotype with a few counts. A junction boundary mismatches the germline segment, possibly from a read error. The V call is TRBV5-1, the J call TRBJ2-1; D gene uncertain. Germline CDR1 and CDR2: SGHRS and YFSETQ. CDR3 length: 12 residues. The CDR3, as DNA: TGCGCCAGCAGCCTTAGTGGAGATGAGCAGTTATTC. Protein: CASSLSGDEQLF.

This clonotype was seen a handful of times. The chain carries TRBV5-1 and TRBJ2-1, with TRBD1 as a possible D gene (6 bases). CDR1 and CDR2 (germline): SGHRS, YFSETQ. V was clipped by 3 bases and J by 12 bases, with 22 bases between them. The CDR3 length is 15 residues. The CDR3 spells CASSSIGGATPGQFF. The CDR3 coding sequence is TGCGCCAGCAGCTCCATTGGGGGCGCTACCCCTGGGCAGTTCTTC.

The chain employs TRBV2 and TRBJ1-2; D remains unclear. In germline, CDR1 is SNHLY, CDR2 FYNNEI. Trimming cost V 4 bases and J 4 bases, with 10 bases left between them. CDR3 length: 13 amino acids. The CDR3 DNA sequence: TGTGCCAGCAGTGGAATGACCGTCTATGGCTACACCTTC. Encoded protein: CASSGMTVYGYTF.

The sample holds many counts of this clonotype. This sequence joins TRBV15 and TRBJ2-5, with a possible D match to TRBD2 (5 bases). Germline V gene data show CDR1 as LNHNV and CDR2 as YYDKDF (reference sequence). Trimming pared 4 bases from V and 4 bases from J, leaving 10 bases between. The CDR3 covers 13 residues. This CDR3 reads CATSIYGGETQYF. CDR3 DNA sequence: TGTGCCACCAGCATCTACGGAGGAGAGACCCAGTACTTC.

The gene calls are TRBV6-4 and TRBJ2-3; TRBD2 aligns across 11 bases. After removal of 9 bases from V and 4 bases from J, the junction contained 9 bases not matched to a gene. This CDR3 is built from 15 residues. CDR1 and CDR2 (germline): MRHNA, SNTAGT. This CDR3 reads CASRTVAGGSDTQYF. The CDR3 DNA reads as TGTGCCAGTCGAACTGTAGCGGGAGGGTCAGATACGCAGTATTTT.

The chain employs TRBV29-1 and TRBJ2-1; TRBD1 aligns across 8 bases. Per germline, CDR1 SQVTM and CDR2 ANQGSEA. The length of the CDR3 is 17 residues. Trimming removed 4 bases from V and 6 bases from J; junction bases left unmatched: 17. The DNA for the CDR3 is TGCAGCGTTGGCCGGACAGGGCCCGTGCTTGTGAGCAATGAGCAGTTCTTC. It yields the protein CSVGRTGPVLVSNEQFF.

This clonotype came up many times. This chain joins TRBV2 and TRBJ1-2; possible D gene TRBD1, 5 bases. V was trimmed by 11 bases and J by 0 bases, leaving 13 bases between them. Germline loops: CDR1 SNHLY, CDR2 FYNNEI. The CDR3 has 13 residues. The CDR3 DNA reads as TGTGCCGGGGGGGGGTACACTAACTATGGCTACACCTTC. Amino acid sequence: CAGGGYTNYGYTF.

The chain has TRBV28 and TRBJ1-3; D is unclear. The V gene lost 7 bases and the J gene lost 0 bases, with 13 bases spanning the gap. Germline lookup yields CDR1 MDHEN and CDR2 SYDVKM. The CDR3 sequence is 15 residues long. The CDR3 loop is CASNTDYSSGNTIYF. CDR3 coding DNA: TGTGCCAGCAACACAGATTACAGCTCTGGAAACACCATATATTTT.

This clonotype was observed at least ten times. This chain links TRBV29-1 with TRBJ2-2; D remains ambiguous. The CDR3 runs 11 residues. CDR1 and CDR2 from the germline V gene are SQVTM and ANQGSEA. V was clipped by 6 bases and J by 7 bases, with 9 bases between them. In DNA form, the CDR3 reads TGCAGCGTGGTAGAGCACGGGGAGCTGTTTTTT. It is translated as CSVVEHGELFF.

This chain connects TRBV7-2 to TRBJ1-2; a weak D match, TRBD1 (6 bases). V gave up 5 bases and J gave up 6 bases, with 13 bases separating them. The CDR3 covers 13 residues. Germline V CDR1 and CDR2: SGHTA, FQGNSA. Here the CDR3 DNA reads TGTGCCAGCAGCCCGAGGGGGGCAGATGGCTACACCTTC. Protein product: CASSPRGADGYTF. Based on the CDR3 plus reference TRBV7-2 and TRBJ1-2, the full variable domain is GAGVSQSPSNKVTEKGKDVELRCDPISGHTALYWYRQSLGQGLEFLIYFQGNSAPDKSGLPSDRFSAERTGGSVSTLTIQRTQQEDSAVYLCASSPRGADGYTFGSGTRLTVV.

The V call is TRBV5-4, the J call TRBJ1-1; possibly TRBD1 for D (5 bases). This CDR3 region has 12 residues. Per germline, CDR1 SGHNT and CDR2 YYREEE (reference sequence). V lost 4 bases and J lost 7, with 11 bases in between. The CDR3 sequence is CASSLGTIEAFF. DNA for the CDR3: TGTGCCAGCAGCCTCGGGACTATTGAAGCTTTCTTT.

This clonotype was detected a few times. The chain is built from TRBV15 and TRBJ2-7; 7 positions match TRBD1. Looked up from germline, CDR1 is LNHNV and CDR2 is YYDKDF (reference sequence). This CDR3 region has 16 residues. Trimming removed 1 base from V and 3 bases from J; junction bases left unmatched: 9. This chain's CDR3 is CATSRVFDRAFYEQYF. CDR3 nucleotide sequence: TGTGCCACCAGCAGAGTTTTCGACAGGGCGTTCTACGAGCAGTACTTC.

The rearrangement links TRBV25-1 to TRBJ2-7, with a weak D call TRBD1 (5 bases). V was cut by 6 bases and J by 6 bases, with 18 bases left in between. The CDR3 consists of 14 residues. The V gene's germline CDR1 is MGHDK and CDR2 SYGVNS. CDR3 region: CASSLRRDGAEQYF. The CDR3 DNA reads TGTGCCAGCAGCTTACGACGCGATGGGGCCGAGCAGTACTTC.

This clonotype has a handful of counts. V and J are TRBV6-1 and TRBJ1-4; D call uncertain. V was shortened by 6 bases and J by 9 bases, with 11 bases between the two germline ends. Germline V gene sequence: CDR1 MNHNS, CDR2 SASEGT. This CDR3 has 12 residues. Here the CDR3 reads CASSPLGQKLFF. The DNA of the CDR3 is TGTGCCAGCAGCCCACTTGGCCAAAAACTGTTTTTT.

This chain connects TRBV10-2 to TRBJ2-1; D is possibly TRBD2 (6 bases). Germline lookup yields CDR1 WSHSY and CDR2 SAAADI. This CDR3 contains 14 residues. V was clipped by 7 bases and J by 0 bases, with 10 bases between them. This chain's CDR3 is CASNDGGSYNEQFF. The CDR3 coding sequence is TGCGCCAGCAATGACGGGGGCTCCTACAATGAGCAGTTCTTC.

This clonotype has just a few counts. The genes are TRBV9 and TRBJ2-7; 7 bases match TRBD2. The germline gives CDR1 SGDLS, CDR2 YYNGEE. There are 12 residues in the CDR3. V trimming: 4 bases; J trimming: 6 bases; junction bases outside the gene matches: 4. The CDR3 coding sequence is TGTGCCAGCAGCCCCACGGGGGGCGAGCAGTACTTC. This gives the protein CASSPTGGEQYF.

The sample holds many counts of this clonotype. The V call is TRBV20-1, the J call TRBJ1-2; D is unclear. The CDR3 totals 12 residues. Between the trimmed V and J ends, which lost 6 bases and 2 bases, there was a span of 10 bases. CDR1 and CDR2 from the germline V gene are DFQATT and SNEGSKA (reference sequence). The CDR3 sequence: CSAVDKNYGYTF. CDR3 DNA: TGCAGTGCCGTCGACAAGAACTATGGCTACACCTTC.

The table lists this clonotype with many counts. This chain joins TRBV11-1 and TRBJ1-2, with D unclear. The ends were cut back, 2 bases at V and 0 bases at J, with 16 bases in the middle. The CDR3 extends over 17 amino acids. The germline CDR1 and CDR2 sequences are SGHAT and FQDESV (reference sequence). CDR3 in amino acids: CASSLFPFPKPNYGYTF. CDR3 nucleotides: TGTGCCAGCAGCTTATTTCCCTTCCCGAAGCCTAACTATGGCTACACCTTC.